The clone carrying this TCR beta chain showed up just a few times. No antigen is known for it. Per germline, CDR1 SGHDT and CDR2 YYEEEE. V was pared by 3 bases and J by 6 bases, with 3 bases of the junction left unmatched. CDR3 length: 15 amino acids. These data belong to a study of response to subunit inactivated influenza vaccine. TCRdb re-analysed the RT-PCR reads in MiXCR, keeping a single row per CDR3 protein. This sample has about 700,000 distinct CDR3 sequences, with about 15% found just once. Study conclusions and caveats: The authors suggested that few new T cells are recruited per seasonal influenza vaccination.

The sample was PBMCs from blood, taken 11 to 12 days after vaccination. The rearrangement joins TRBV5-6 to TRBJ2-2; 12 nucleotides line up with TRBD2. This sequence originates from a man aged 50-59 years who received an inactivated influenza vaccine. CDR3 residues: CASSSSGRASGELFF. Here the CDR3 DNA reads TGTGCCAGCAGCTCTAGCGGGAGGGCCTCCGGGGAGCTGTTTTTT.